This T cell receptor (beta chain) was profiled in a study of T cells after yellow fever vaccination. Per the germline V gene, CDR1 is SGHRS and CDR2 is YFSETQ. Trimming removed 3 bases from V and 3 bases from J; junction bases left unmatched: 6. The CDR3 has 15 residues. MiXCR, applied by TCRdb to the 5' RACE reads, yields one record per CDR3 protein. This table has 110,000 to 150,000 distinct CDR3 sequences, 6.6% appearing once. There are many counts of this clonotype. The receptor's source is a young man who received the YFV17D yellow fever vaccine. Specimen: CD4+ T cells sorted from PBMCs, collected 10 days after the yellow fever booster vaccination. The chain couples TRBV5-1 to TRBJ1-2, with 9 bases that match TRBD1. CDR3 coding DNA: TGCGCCAGCAGCTGGGGGGACAGGGATGACTATGGCTACACCTTC. Translation: CASSWGDRDDYGYTF.